This T cell receptor beta chain stems from a study of cytomegalovirus exposure and HLA in healthy donors (dated by TCRdb to the late 2010s). Turning to the overall study: An earlier analysis of roughly 570 of the donors reported approximately 280 Gb of sequence data and about 120 million unique TCR beta sequences obtained from some 170 million T cells. The study aimed to test whether cataloging public T cell receptors could reveal signatures of past pathogen exposure. Typing coverage differed by locus: A, B, C, DRB1 and DQB1 were typed in about 629-640 donors, DQA1 in approximately 520, DPA1 in around 610, and DPB1 in around 440. All discovery cohort repertoires had been generated using a single sequencing platform. A later analysis re-analyzed previously published TCR beta repertoires from roughly 630 donors and added high-resolution HLA genotyping to study TCR occurrence patterns. Using immunosequencing, the study profiled T cell repertoires from around 670 subjects and related those repertoires to cytomegalovirus serostatus. In the later analysis, no new phenotypic data were used to find candidate immune exposures; instead, reliance was placed on TCR beta sequences and their occurrence across donors. Roughly 5 DR-DQ haplotypes were handled as single units for association and clustering, since linkage in the cohort was strong. A separate validation cohort of about 110 different subjects was used in addition to the approximately 700-subject first cohort. High-throughput TCR immunosequencing, statistical association of individual TCRs with disease status, and machine learning were combined to predict cytomegalovirus infection status. An early release that covered around 590 HLA-typed donors contained 300 to 350 gigabases of sequencing data and approximately 85 million unique TCR sequences. Donor age, sex, ethnicity and CMV serostatus were compiled together with the repertoire data. An earlier analysis of about 620 of the donors applied high-throughput TCR beta sequencing to assess whether each TCR beta V gene segment acted as functional or pseudogenic. A later genetic analysis used genome-wide SNP genotypes for about 65% of the 666 donors, treating that subset as a discovery cohort. Among about 400 genotyped donors of the cohort, an average of about 220,000 unique TCR beta nucleotide sequences was sequenced per donor, of which about 19% were non-productive. HLA typing covered class I and class II loci at four-digit resolution. Of the approximately 400 genotyped donors, over 70% fell in the genetic ancestry cluster associated with self-reported Caucasian donors.

Worth noting for this clone: This receptor's antigen is unknown. No much larger clonotype is one base removed from it; base qualities were not supplied.

The cohort was made up of approximately 670 healthy bone marrow donors. At the time of sampling, all cohort members were nominally healthy, though unrecorded immune exposures were likely present. The donor tested CMV seronegative and was one of the 352 seronegative cohort members. Every donor gave a peripheral blood sample, and the peripheral blood mononuclear cells from that sample were used for TCR beta sequencing. The Qiagen DNeasy Blood Extraction Kit was used to extract genomic DNA from the blood cell samples. V trim: 10 bases; J trim: 5 bases; unmatched bases: 7. As encoded in the germline V gene (reference sequence), CDR1 is LNHDA while CDR2 is SQIVND. Its CDR3 holds 13 amino acids, cysteine through phenylalanine. Only the CDR3 DNA is retained, 39 bases long and in frame from the first base. Library preparation employed the immunoSEQ multiplex PCR assay. For the multiplex PCR, a mixture combining 60 forward primers for TCR Vbeta segments and 13 reverse primers for TCR Jbeta segments was used. The CDR3 region of rearranged TCR beta genes was amplified from genomic DNA with a multiplex PCR assay. Amplified TCR beta libraries were sequenced as 87-base-pair reads on the Illumina HiSeq System. The study's own analysis went as follows. A later analysis counted about 76 million unique TCR beta chains across the 666 repertoires, and around 9.9 million of these chains were shared by at least two donors. A nearest-neighbor algorithm error-corrected the raw reads and collapsed the reads into unique sequences, merging closely related sequences to remove PCR and sequencing errors. V, D and J gene segments were assigned by aligning CDR3 sequences to IMGT reference sequences. For a sequence to be retained, at least a six-nucleotide match to both a V gene segment and a J gene segment was required. A rearrangement was called productive if the CDR3 had no stop codons and remained in frame with V and J, and every other rearrangement was called non-productive. CDR3 was defined according to IMGT convention as the region running from the second conserved V-encoded cysteine to the conserved J-encoded phenylalanine. The earlier analysis of 500 to 650 of the donors excluded any sequence lacking an unambiguous match to a single V gene segment. An earlier analysis of approximately 590 of the donors called V segments functional above 56.7% productive rearrangements and segregating when the between-donor standard deviation exceeded 5%. A statistical classification framework was developed to diagnose cytomegalovirus status using the catalog of TCR beta chain sequences. A later analysis assigned V and J genes by comparing TCR nucleotide sequences with IMGT/GENE-DB human TR gene sequences. Using the TCRdist pipeline, a later analysis assigned CDR3 sequences along with most-parsimonious VDJ recombination scenarios. In a later analysis, each TCR beta chain was defined by its CDR3 amino acid sequence together with its V-gene family, and reads lacking a unique V-gene family were excluded. A later analysis removed over 500 highly shared, low-generation-probability nucleotide sequences to deal with suspected cross-contamination and a sequencing artifact. In a later analysis, a clonal expansion index was calculated for each public chain from normalized within-repertoire ranks of inferred template counts. A later analysis computed generation probabilities with a VDJ recombination model fitted to out-of-frame rearrangements, and checked the results against IGoR. A later analysis scored TCR-TCR, TCR-HLA and TCR-CMV co-occurrence with hypergeometric tests, applying a repertoire-size bias correction to TCR pairs. In a later analysis, false discovery rates were estimated by permuting HLA or CMV assignments 20 times. In a later analysis, co-occurring TCRs were grouped using DBSCAN, with TCRdist sequence similarity added in when clustering inside HLA-allele-positive subsets. Repertoires with fewer than 30,000 or more than 120,000 public chains, plus five repertoires with anomalous nucleotide sharing, were excluded from co-occurrence clustering. TCRdb took over this immuneACCESS table, retaining in-frame rearrangements with V and J assigned. Such tables are incomplete; in checked studies, under half of the missing clones stem from an unresolved V gene, and the remainder is unexplained. V and J calls and clone size are as listed in that table; D and trimming were resolved from the DNA. In all, the sample holds fewer than 150,000 clones, and about 80% of those were seen once. The top ten clones comprise around 3.7% of the sample.

Beyond this particular receptor, the publication reports: The authors suggested that the approach could potentially be generalized to other disease states and immunological phenotypes. A further reported finding was that TCR beta sequences accurately predicted the HLA-A and HLA-B alleles for most subjects in the first cohort. Several of the top co-occurrence clusters appeared to be linked to parvovirus B19, influenza, CMV and Epstein-Barr virus, according to a later analysis. Correlated functional status among segregating V segments might be attributable to linkage disequilibrium, but an unknown experimental factor could not be ruled out. Three of the identified cytomegalovirus-associated TCR beta chains were confirmed in vitro to be specific for cytomegalovirus antigens. Cytomegalovirus status was reported to be diagnosed by the classifier with high specificity and sensitivity in both the original and validation cohorts. While some public TCRs were present in many individuals, most TCR sequences turned up only very rarely across donors. A later analysis found that TCR association rates varied across HLA loci, with DRB1 alleles showing the most associated TCRs and HLA-C alleles the fewest. The 87-base-pair reads could not distinguish some IMGT-functional V segments, including TRBV6-2 and TRBV6-3, so those segments were excluded. In a later genetic analysis, fewer N-insertions in productive TCRs were reported among donors in an Asian-associated ancestry cluster than the roughly 700-donor mean. In this cohort, only TCR beta chains were sequenced, and detectable features were limited by the absence of alpha or paired-chain data. A later analysis found that most CMV-associated TCR beta chains appeared HLA-restricted, with HLA associations seemingly driven largely by CMV exposure. The study listed approximately 160 TCR beta chains as associated with cytomegalovirus. V-gene and J-gene trimming of TCR beta chains was associated with a missense DCLRE1C variant in a later genetic analysis, and the association was replicated in an independent cohort. Because counts were too low, roughly 18 rarely observed V segments, including chromosome 9 orphons, were left out of the earlier analysis of some 600 of the donors. Because some donors lacked HLA typing at each locus, the association tests relied only on the typed subset. Broadly in line with IMGT annotations, most TCR beta V segments showed up in productive rearrangements about 90% or about 30% of the time in an earlier analysis of under 700 of the donors. A cluster of highly shared sequence variants was judged likely to represent a technical artifact of the sequencing pipeline. In a later analysis, HLA-associated TCR beta chains were found to be more clonally expanded and to have lower generation probabilities than equally common non-associated chains. Specific HLA alleles were associated with some 15,000 TCR beta sequences at a false discovery rate of 0.05 in a later analysis. Sequencing depth was assumed to be roughly uniform across donors in the presence/absence analyses, though that assumption may not hold. The only immune exposure information available for the cohort was CMV serostatus. Assigning TCR associations to individual alleles was difficult when HLA alleles, especially DR and DQ, strongly co-occurred.

This sequence uses TRBV19 and TRBJ1-5; TRBD1 agrees with 8 junctional bases. This clonotype was obtained from a man aged 18 to 35 in good health and CMV-seronegative. The sample taken for sequencing was PBMCs. The DNA is TGTGCCACCGGAGGACAGGGCTATCAGCCCCAGCATTTT. Its coded protein is CATGGQGYQPQHF.